This T cell receptor beta chain derives from a study of blood T cell repertoires in COVID-19. Per the original data handling: Researchers report that nucleated cell counts were estimated from reference gene primer amplification. Only in-frame clones appear in the TCRdb table, and some are missing; sequencing was by immunoSEQ multiplex PCR. D and trimming were read from the DNA, whereas the V and J calls and clone size are those reported in that table. The profile shows about 380,000 clones, more than 75% of them singletons. This receptor was obtained from a man younger than 45 who had recovered from COVID-19. The material sequenced was PBMCs or T cells enriched from blood (not recorded which).

CDR3 bases: TGTGCCAGCAGCCCTAAACTCCGGGACAGGCCGAACGAGCAGTACTTC. It specifies CASSPKLRDRPNEQYF. The chain employs TRBV4-2 and TRBJ2-7; 8 bases line up with TRBD1. There are 16 residues in the CDR3. Germline CDR1 is LGHNA and CDR2 is YNFKEQ. V lost 4 bases, J lost 5 bases, and 13 bases stayed unmatched.